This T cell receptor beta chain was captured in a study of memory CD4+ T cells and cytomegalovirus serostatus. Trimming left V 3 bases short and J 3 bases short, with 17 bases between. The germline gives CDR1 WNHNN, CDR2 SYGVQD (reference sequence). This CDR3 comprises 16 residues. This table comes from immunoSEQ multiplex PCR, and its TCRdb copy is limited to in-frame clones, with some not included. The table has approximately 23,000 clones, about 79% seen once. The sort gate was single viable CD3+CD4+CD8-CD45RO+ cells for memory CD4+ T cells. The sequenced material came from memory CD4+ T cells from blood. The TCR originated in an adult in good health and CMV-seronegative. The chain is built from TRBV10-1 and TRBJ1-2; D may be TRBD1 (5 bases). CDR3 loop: CASSDSPQGAHYGYTF. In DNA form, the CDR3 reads TGCGCCAGCAGTGACTCCCCGCAGGGCGCCCACTATGGCTACACCTTC.